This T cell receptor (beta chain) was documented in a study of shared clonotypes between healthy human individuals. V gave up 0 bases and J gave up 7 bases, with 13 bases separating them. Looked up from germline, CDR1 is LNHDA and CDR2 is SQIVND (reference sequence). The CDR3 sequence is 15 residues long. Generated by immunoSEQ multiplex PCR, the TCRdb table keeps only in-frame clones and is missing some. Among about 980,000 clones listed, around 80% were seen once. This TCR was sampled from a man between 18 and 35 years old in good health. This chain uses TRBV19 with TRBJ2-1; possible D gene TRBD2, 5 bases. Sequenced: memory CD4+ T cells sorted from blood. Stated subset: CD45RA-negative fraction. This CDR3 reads CASSIDAGSGNEQFF. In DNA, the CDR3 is TGTGCCAGTAGTATAGATGCGGGCTCGGGTAATGAGCAGTTCTTC.